This record concerns one T cell receptor (beta chain) sequence. Reverse transcription used 450 to 500 ng RNA and constant-region primers for alpha and beta. Using multiplexing indices, alpha and beta chain libraries were generated apart by chain-specific third strand synthesis. The library had 12-nucleotide molecular identifiers formed by two random hexamers joined together. From the 5' RACE reads, TCRdb called clonotypes with MiXCR, one entry per CDR3 protein. The sample yields 11,000 or so distinct CDR3 sequences, about 5.1% seen once. The repertoire came from unfractionated whole blood and reflected all unsorted peripheral T cells. Four of the ten uninfected healthy control donors were sampled twice, about twelve weeks apart. A roughly 2.4 ml peripheral blood sample was taken for RNA. These data originate in a study of HIV-infected patients and healthy controls. The germline V gene has CDR1 SGHDT and CDR2 YYEEEE. With 1 base removed from V and 8 bases from J, the gap between germline ends came to 6 bases. CDR3 length equals 12 residues.

The sequencing sample was made of blood. The chain recombines TRBV5-6 with TRBJ1-4; TRBD1 might be the D (5 bases). The TCR sequence derives from an adult in good health. The CDR3 loop is CASSLQGEKLFF. CDR3 nucleotides: TGTGCCAGCAGCTTGCAGGGAGAAAAACTGTTTTTT.